The sample holds many counts of the clone carrying this T cell receptor (beta chain). Its antigen is as yet unknown. Quantitative barcoded 5'-RACE was used to prepare TCR beta libraries. TCRdb used MiXCR to reprocess the 5' RACE reads, holding one entry per CDR3 protein. The repertoire holds approximately 400,000 distinct CDR3 sequences, with more than 25% as singletons. The entry originates in a study of CD8 T cells in ankylosing spondylitis. General study points: Made up of several highly homologous variants, a TCR beta motif appeared characteristic of ankylosing spondylitis blood. A subset of motif variants has previously been described in the synovial fluid and blood of reactive arthritis.

Sequencing was performed on blood, either unsorted or a sorted T cell fraction (not recorded which). This TCR was sampled from a male donor with ankylosing spondylitis.

The CDR3 DNA is TGTGCCAGCAGTTTAGGGACAGGGGGCGGCCCTGGGGCCAACGTCCTGACTTTC. Protein: CASSLGTGGGPGANVLTF. The genes are TRBV28 and TRBJ2-6, with 12 bases fitting TRBD1. V trimming: 2 bases; J trimming: 2 bases; junction bases outside the gene matches: 4. The CDR3 has 18 residues. Germline-derived CDR1 and CDR2 are MDHEN and SYDVKM.